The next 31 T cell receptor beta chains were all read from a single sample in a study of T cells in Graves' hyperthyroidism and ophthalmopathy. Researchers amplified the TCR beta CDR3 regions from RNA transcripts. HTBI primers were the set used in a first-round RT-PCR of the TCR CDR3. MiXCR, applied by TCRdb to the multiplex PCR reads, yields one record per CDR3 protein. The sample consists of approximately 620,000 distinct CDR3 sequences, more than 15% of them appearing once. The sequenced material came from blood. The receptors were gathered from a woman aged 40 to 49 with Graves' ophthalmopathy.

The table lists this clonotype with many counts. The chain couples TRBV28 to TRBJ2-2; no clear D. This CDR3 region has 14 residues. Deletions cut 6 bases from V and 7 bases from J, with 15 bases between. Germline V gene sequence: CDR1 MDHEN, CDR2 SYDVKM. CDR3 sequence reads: CASSTRLGFGELFF. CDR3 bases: TGTGCCAGCAGCACCCGATTAGGATTCGGGGAGCTGTTTTTT.

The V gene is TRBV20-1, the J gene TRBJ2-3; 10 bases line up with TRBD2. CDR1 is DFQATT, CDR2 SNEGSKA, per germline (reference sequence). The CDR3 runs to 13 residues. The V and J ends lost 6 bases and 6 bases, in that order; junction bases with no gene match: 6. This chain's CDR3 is CSARSGGADTQYF. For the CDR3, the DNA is TGCAGTGCACGGAGCGGGGGGGCGGATACGCAGTATTTT.

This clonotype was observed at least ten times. The CDR3 loop is CASSLPGQIYGYTF. In DNA form, the CDR3 reads TGTGCCAGCAGTTTACCGGGACAAATCTATGGCTACACCTTC. The chain combines TRBV12-3 or TRBV12-4 with TRBJ1-2, with D perhaps matching TRBD1 (6 bases). The CDR3 is made up of 14 amino acids. The V end lost 2 bases, the J end lost 4 bases, and 11 bases lay between the germline ends.

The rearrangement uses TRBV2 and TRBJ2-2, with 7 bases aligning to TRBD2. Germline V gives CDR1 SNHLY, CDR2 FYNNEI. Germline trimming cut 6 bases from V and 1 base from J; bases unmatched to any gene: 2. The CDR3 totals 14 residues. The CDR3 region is CASRVAGNTGELFF. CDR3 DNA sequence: TGTGCCAGCAGGGTAGCGGGGAACACCGGGGAGCTGTTTTTT.

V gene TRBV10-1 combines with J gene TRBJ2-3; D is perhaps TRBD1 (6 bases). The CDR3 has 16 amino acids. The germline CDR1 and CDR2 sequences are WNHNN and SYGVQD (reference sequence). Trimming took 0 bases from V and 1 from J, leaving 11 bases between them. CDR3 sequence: CASSESLPGGTDTQYF. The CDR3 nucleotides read TGCGCCAGCAGTGAGTCTTTGCCAGGGGGCACAGATACGCAGTATTTT.

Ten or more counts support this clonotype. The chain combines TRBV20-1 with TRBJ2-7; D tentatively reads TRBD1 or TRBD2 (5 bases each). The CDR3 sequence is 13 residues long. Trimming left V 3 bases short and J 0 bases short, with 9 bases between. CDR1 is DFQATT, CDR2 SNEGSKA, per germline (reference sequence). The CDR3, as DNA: TGCAGTGCTAGGGGGACGGTCTCCTACGAGCAGTACTTC. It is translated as CSARGTVSYEQYF.

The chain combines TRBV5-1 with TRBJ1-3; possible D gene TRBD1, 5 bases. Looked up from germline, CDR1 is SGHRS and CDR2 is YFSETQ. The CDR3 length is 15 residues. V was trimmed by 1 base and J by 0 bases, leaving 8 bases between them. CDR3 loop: CASSLQGDSGNTIYF. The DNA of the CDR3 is TGCGCCAGCAGCTTGCAGGGAGACTCTGGAAACACCATATATTTT.

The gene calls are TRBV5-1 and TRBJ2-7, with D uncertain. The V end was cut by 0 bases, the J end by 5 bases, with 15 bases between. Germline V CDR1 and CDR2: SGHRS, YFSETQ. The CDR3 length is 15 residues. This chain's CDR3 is CASSLEANHLDEQYF. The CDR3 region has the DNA TGCGCCAGCAGCTTGGAGGCTAACCACTTGGACGAGCAGTACTTC.

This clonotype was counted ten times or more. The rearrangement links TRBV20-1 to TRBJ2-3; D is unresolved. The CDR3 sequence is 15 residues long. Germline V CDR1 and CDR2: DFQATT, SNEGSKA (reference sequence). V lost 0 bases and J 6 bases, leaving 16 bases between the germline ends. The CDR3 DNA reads TGCAGTGCTAGAGACGGAGTTGGTCCCTGGGATACGCAGTATTTT. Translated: CSARDGVGPWDTQYF.

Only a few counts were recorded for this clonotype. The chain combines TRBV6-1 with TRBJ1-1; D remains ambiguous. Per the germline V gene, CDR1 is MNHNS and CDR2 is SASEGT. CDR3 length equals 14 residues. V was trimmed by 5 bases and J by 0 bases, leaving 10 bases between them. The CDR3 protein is CASSFFSVNTEAFF. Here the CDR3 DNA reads TGTGCCAGCAGTTTCTTTTCGGTGAACACTGAAGCTTTCTTT.

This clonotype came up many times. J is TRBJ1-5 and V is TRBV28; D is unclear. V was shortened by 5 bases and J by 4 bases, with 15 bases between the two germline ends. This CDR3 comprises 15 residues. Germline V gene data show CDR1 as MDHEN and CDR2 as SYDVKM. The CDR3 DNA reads TGTGCCAGCAGTCGACCCATCGGTGGGAATCAGCCCCAGCATTTT. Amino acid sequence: CASSRPIGGNQPQHF.

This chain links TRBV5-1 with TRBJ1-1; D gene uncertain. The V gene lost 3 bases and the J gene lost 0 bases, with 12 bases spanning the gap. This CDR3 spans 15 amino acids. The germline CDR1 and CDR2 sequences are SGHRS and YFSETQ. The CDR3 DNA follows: TGCGCCAGCAGCTCAGGACTGTCATTGAACACTGAAGCTTTCTTT. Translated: CASSSGLSLNTEAFF.

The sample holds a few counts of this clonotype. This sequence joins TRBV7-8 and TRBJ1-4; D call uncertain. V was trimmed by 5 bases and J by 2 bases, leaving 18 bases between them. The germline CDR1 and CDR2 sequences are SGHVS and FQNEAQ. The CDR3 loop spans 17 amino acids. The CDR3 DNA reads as TGTGCCAGCAGCCGCGGGAGAGGGAAAATTACTAATGAAAAACTGTTTTTT. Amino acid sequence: CASSRGRGKITNEKLFF.

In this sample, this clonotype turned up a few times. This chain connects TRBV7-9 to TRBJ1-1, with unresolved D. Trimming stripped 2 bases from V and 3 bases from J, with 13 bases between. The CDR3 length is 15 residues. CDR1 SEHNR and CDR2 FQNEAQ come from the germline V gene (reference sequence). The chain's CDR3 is CASSLLATPDTEAFF. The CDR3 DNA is TGTGCCAGCAGCTTATTAGCCACTCCGGACACTGAAGCTTTCTTT.

In DNA form, the CDR3 reads TGTGCCAGCAGCATGGACGGAGCAGCCCGCGAGACCCAGTACTTC. Protein: CASSMDGAARETQYF. The chain has TRBV7-6 and TRBJ2-5; unclear D gene. Germline loops: CDR1 SGHVS, CDR2 FNYEAQ. The CDR3 totals 15 residues. Deletions cut 5 bases from V and 5 bases from J, with 18 bases between.

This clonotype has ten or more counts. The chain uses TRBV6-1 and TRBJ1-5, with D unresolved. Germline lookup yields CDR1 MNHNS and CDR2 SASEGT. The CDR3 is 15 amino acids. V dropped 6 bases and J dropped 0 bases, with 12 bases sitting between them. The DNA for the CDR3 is TGTGCCAGCAGCGAGGACGGTCTTAGCAATCAGCCCCAGCATTTT. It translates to CASSEDGLSNQPQHF.

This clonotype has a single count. The CDR3 region is CASSLGGSATGELFF. The CDR3 DNA sequence: TGTGCCAGCAGCTTAGGCGGGAGTGCCACCGGGGAGCTGTTTTTT. V usage is TRBV7-3 and J usage is TRBJ2-2; the match to TRBD2 covers 7 bases. The CDR3 loop spans 15 amino acids. V shed 2 bases and J 4 bases; nucleotides not matched to a gene: 4. In germline, CDR1 is SGHTA, CDR2 FQGTGA.

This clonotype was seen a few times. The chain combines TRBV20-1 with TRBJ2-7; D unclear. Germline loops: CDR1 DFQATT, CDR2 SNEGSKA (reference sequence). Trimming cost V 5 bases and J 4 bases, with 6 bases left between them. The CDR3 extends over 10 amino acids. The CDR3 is CSAGMYEQYF. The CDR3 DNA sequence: TGCAGTGCTGGAATGTACGAGCAGTACTTC.

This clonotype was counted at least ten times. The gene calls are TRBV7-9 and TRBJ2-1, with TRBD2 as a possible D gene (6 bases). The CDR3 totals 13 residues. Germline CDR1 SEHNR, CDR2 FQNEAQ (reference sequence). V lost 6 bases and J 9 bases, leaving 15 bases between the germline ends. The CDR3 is CASRYLANGEQFF. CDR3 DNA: TGTGCCAGCAGGTATCTAGCGAATGGTGAGCAGTTCTTC.

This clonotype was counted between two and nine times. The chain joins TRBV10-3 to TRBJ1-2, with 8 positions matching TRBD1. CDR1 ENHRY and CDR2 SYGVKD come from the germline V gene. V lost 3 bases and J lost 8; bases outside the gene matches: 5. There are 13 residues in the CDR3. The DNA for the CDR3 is TGTGCCATCAGTGACCCCCAGGGGGCCGGCTACACCTTC. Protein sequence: CAISDPQGAGYTF.

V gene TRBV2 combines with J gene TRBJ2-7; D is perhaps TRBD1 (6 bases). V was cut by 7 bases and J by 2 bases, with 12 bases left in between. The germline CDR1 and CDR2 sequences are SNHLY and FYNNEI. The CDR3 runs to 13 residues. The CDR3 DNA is TGTGCCAGCACTAACAGGGCACCCTACGAGCAGTACTTC. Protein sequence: CASTNRAPYEQYF.

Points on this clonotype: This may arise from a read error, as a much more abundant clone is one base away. The CDR3 reads CASTLGPSGSNEQFF. DNA of the CDR3: TGTGCCAGCACACTGGGGCCTAGCGGGAGCAATGAGCAGTTCTTC. The chain recombines TRBV6-2 or TRBV6-3 with TRBJ2-1; 10 bases match TRBD2. V lost 7 bases, J lost 6 bases, and 9 bases stayed unmatched. CDR3 length: 15 residues. Germline CDR1 reads MNHEY; CDR2 reads SVGEGT.

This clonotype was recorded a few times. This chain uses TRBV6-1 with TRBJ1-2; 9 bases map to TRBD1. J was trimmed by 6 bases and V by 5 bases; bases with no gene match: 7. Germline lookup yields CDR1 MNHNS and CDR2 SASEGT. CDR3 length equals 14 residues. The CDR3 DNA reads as TGTGCCAGCAGTTCCGGGACAGGGAGTAATGGCTACACCTTC. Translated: CASSSGTGSNGYTF.

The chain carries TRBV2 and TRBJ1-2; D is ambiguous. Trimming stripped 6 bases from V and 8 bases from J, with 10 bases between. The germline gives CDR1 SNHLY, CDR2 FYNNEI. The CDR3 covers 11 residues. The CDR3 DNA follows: TGTGCCAGCAGGAAGTCGGAGGGCTACACCTTC. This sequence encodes CASRKSEGYTF.

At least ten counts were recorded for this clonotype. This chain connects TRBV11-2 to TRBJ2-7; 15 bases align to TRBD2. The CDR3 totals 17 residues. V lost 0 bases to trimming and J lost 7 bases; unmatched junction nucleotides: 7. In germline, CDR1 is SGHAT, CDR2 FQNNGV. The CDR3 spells CASSLESGLAGGLEQYF. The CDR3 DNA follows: TGTGCCAGCAGCTTAGAATCCGGACTAGCGGGAGGGTTAGAGCAGTACTTC.

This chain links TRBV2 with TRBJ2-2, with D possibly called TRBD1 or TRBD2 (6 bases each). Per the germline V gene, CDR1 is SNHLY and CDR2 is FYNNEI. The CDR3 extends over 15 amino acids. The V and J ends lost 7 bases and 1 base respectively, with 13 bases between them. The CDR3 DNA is TGTGCCAGCAAATCAGGGGAGGTGAACACCGGGGAGCTGTTTTTT. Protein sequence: CASKSGEVNTGELFF.

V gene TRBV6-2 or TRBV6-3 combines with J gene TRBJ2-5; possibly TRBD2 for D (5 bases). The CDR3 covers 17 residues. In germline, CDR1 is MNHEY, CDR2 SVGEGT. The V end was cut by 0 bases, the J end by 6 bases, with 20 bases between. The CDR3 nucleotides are TGTGCCAGCAGTTACTCAAACCATCCTACTAGGCCCCAGACCCAGTACTTC. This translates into CASSYSNHPTRPQTQYF.

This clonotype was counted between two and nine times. The CDR3 sequence: CSAAQGGLETQYF. CDR3 DNA: TGCAGTGCTGCTCAGGGAGGTCTGGAGACCCAGTACTTC. The chain carries TRBV20-1 and TRBJ2-5, with D possibly matching TRBD2 (6 bases). V was cut by 5 bases and J by 5 bases, with 15 bases left in between. This CDR3 comprises 13 residues. Germline values: CDR1 DFQATT, CDR2 SNEGSKA (reference sequence).

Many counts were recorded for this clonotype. This CDR3 reads CASSLSGLAGGSTDTQYF. As DNA, the CDR3 is TGTGCCAGCAGCTTATCAGGACTAGCGGGGGGGAGCACAGATACGCAGTATTTT. The chain is built from TRBV7-3 and TRBJ2-3; 15 bases agree with TRBD2. The CDR3 is 18 amino acids. Germline trimming cut 2 bases from V and 0 bases from J; bases unmatched to any gene: 3. Germline V gene sequence: CDR1 SGHTA, CDR2 FQGTGA.

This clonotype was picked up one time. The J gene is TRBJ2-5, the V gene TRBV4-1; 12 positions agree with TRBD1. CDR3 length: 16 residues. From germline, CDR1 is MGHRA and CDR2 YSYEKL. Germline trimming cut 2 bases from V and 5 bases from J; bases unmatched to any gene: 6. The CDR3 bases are TGCGCCAGCAGCCAACCCGGGACAGGGGGCCGGGAGACCCAGTACTTC. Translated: CASSQPGTGGRETQYF.

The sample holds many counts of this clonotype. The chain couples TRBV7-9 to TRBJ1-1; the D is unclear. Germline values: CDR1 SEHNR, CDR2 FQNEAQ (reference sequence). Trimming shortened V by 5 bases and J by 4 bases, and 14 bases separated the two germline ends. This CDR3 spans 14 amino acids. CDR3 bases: TGTGCCAGCAGCCAAACTTCTAAATTCACTGAAGCTTTCTTT. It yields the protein CASSQTSKFTEAFF.